This is a list of T cell receptor beta chains from one sample in a study of T cell responses to AZD1222 COVID-19 vaccine. The repertoire was sequenced with immunoSEQ multiplex PCR; TCRdb's copy has only in-frame clones and lacks some. The table lists about 120,000 clones, around 87% of them singletons. This specimen consisted of peripheral blood, obtained on day 0 of AZD1222 vaccination. The receptors originated from an adult in good health. Both conserved end residues are part of each CDR3. Each record gives: J gene, clone size, D gene, CDR3 length, V gene, CDR3 protein, CDR3 DNA. The D gene is left open where the match is weak. Expanded clones are given a class, and other clones once, few, many or no size at all.

TRBJ2-7	-	-	12	TRBV12-3/TRBV12-4	CASSTIFHEQYF	TGTGCCAGCAGCACCATCTTCCACGAGCAGTACTTC
TRBJ2-1	-	TRBD1	13	TRBV19	CASSMGQGNEQFF	TGTGCCAGTAGCATGGGACAGGGAAATGAGCAGTTCTTC
TRBJ1-6	-	-	15	TRBV19	CASSPRDPYNSPLHF	TGTGCCAGTAGTCCCAGGGACCCATATAATTCACCCCTCCACTTT
TRBJ2-7	-	-	13	TRBV5-6	CASSWGTTYEQYF	TGTGCCAGCAGTTGGGGGACAACCTACGAGCAGTACTTC
TRBJ2-7	-	TRBD2	16	TRBV2	CASSVLASGGYYEQYF	TGTGCCAGCAGTGTCTTGGCTAGCGGGGGGTATTACGAGCAGTACTTC
TRBJ2-7	-	-	17	TRBV5-6	CASSLVGPNPSSYEQYF	TGTGCCAGCAGCTTGGTGGGACCCAATCCCAGCTCCTACGAGCAGTACTTC
TRBJ2-5	-	-	16	TRBV4-2	CASSQGGESFQETQYF	TGTGCCAGCAGCCAAGGGGGGGAGTCTTTCCAAGAGACCCAGTACTTC
TRBJ1-1	few	-	11	TRBV5-1	CASMLNTEAFF	TGCGCCAGCATGTTGAACACTGAAGCTTTCTTT
TRBJ1-1	-	-	12	TRBV27	CASSLLGTEAFF	TGTGCCAGCAGTTTATTGGGGACTGAAGCTTTCTTT
TRBJ1-6	-	-	15	TRBV4-1	CASSQERDRNSPLHF	TGCGCCAGCAGCCAAGAACGAGACAGAAATTCACCCCTCCACTTT
TRBJ2-1	-	-	14	TRBV27	CASSMGDSYNEQFF	TGTGCCAGCAGTATGGGGGATTCCTACAATGAGCAGTTCTTC
TRBJ2-2	-	-	17	TRBV14	CARPIISSRNSTGELFF	TGTGCCAGACCTATTATCTCCTCCCGGAATTCAACCGGGGAGCTGTTTTTT
TRBJ1-6	-	TRBD1	16	TRBV9	CASSVGQGGYNSPLHF	TGTGCCAGCAGCGTAGGGCAGGGGGGGTATAATTCACCCCTCCACTTT
TRBJ1-1	-	-	12	TRBV2	CASSGMNTEAFF	TGTGCCAGCAGTGGGATGAACACTGAAGCTTTCTTT
TRBJ2-7	few	-	13	TRBV29-1	CSVVPTGTYEQYF	TGCAGCGTTGTCCCGACAGGAACCTACGAGCAGTACTTC
TRBJ1-1	-	-	13	TRBV19	CASSWAHQAGAFF	TGTGCCAGTAGTTGGGCCCACCAGGCGGGAGCTTTCTTT
TRBJ2-7	once	TRBD2	16	TRBV5-4	CASSLAGGPIIYEQYF	TGTGCCAGCAGCTTAGCGGGGGGGCCAATAATTTACGAGCAGTACTTC
TRBJ2-7	once	-	13	TRBV5-1	CASTRAPTYEQYF	TGCGCCAGCACCAGGGCCCCTACCTACGAGCAGTACTTC
TRBJ2-7	-	-	11	TRBV20-1	CSARGSREQYF	TGCAGTGCTAGAGGCTCGCGGGAGCAGTACTTC